The sequence of this T cell receptor beta chain was determined in a study of blood T cell repertoires in COVID-19. Study in general: The origin of the acute and convalescent COVID-19 samples was the United States, Italy and Spain. T cells, B-cell-depleted T cells, or PBMCs provided the cDNA or gDNA that served as material.

How the authors handled the data: Reference gene primer amplification gave estimated nucleated cell counts. The assay was immunoSEQ multiplex PCR, and TCRdb's table has in-frame clones only and misses some. For V, J and clone size, that table is used; D and trimming come from the DNA. The sample records roughly 77,000 clones, 79% being singletons. There are 14 residues in the CDR3. Per germline, CDR1 SGHTA and CDR2 FQGNSA. Deletions cut 5 bases from V and 6 bases from J, with 13 bases between. The receptor was isolated from a man in his 60s with active or convalescent COVID-19. The V and J genes are TRBV7-2 and TRBJ2-2, with D possibly matching TRBD1 (6 bases). The sequencing sample was made of peripheral blood. The CDR3 region has the DNA TGTGCCAGCAGCCAGGACAGCGAGGCCGGGGAGCTGTTTTTT. Amino acids: CASSQDSEAGELFF.